This passage covers 13 T cell receptor beta chains from one sample sequenced in a study of blood T cell repertoires in COVID-19. Assay used: immunoSEQ multiplex PCR; TCRdb lists only in-frame clones, some missing. This sample yields about 270,000 clones, of which approximately 86% are seen a single time; approximately 9.7% belongs to the top ten. The source material was peripheral blood. The source of these receptors is a man aged 35 to 55 with active or convalescent COVID-19.

The J gene is TRBJ1-3, the V gene TRBV4-1; TRBD1 agrees at 7 bases. Germline trimming cut 4 bases from V and 0 bases from J; bases unmatched to any gene: 3. The CDR3 has 15 residues. From germline, CDR1 is MGHRA and CDR2 YSYEKL. Here the CDR3 DNA reads TGCGCCAGCAGCCGGACAGGTAGCTCTGGAAACACCATATATTTT. It translates to CASSRTGSSGNTIYF.

The chain carries TRBV21-1 and TRBJ2-1; TRBD2, the table's D call, lacks a check against the DNA. TRBV21-1 is listed as a pseudogene. The CDR3 covers 16 residues. The CDR3 DNA follows: TGTGCCAGCACCGAAAAGCGGGTCAAACCCTACAATGAGCAGTTCTTC. This codes for CASTEKRVKPYNEQFF.

CDR3 sequence reads: CASSDQGTGIGQPQHF. CDR3 in DNA: TGTGCCAGTAGCGATCAGGGGACAGGGATTGGTCAGCCCCAGCATTTT. The V call is TRBV19, the J call TRBJ1-5; 9 bases line up with TRBD1. The V and J ends lost 6 bases and 6 bases, in that order; junction bases with no gene match: 12. The CDR3 contains 16 residues. Germline lookup yields CDR1 LNHDA and CDR2 SQIVND (reference sequence). Looking up the rest from reference TRBV19 and TRBJ1-5 gives the full variable domain: DGGITQSPKYLFRKEGQNVTLSCEQNLNHDAMYWYRQDPGQGLRLIYYSQIVNDFQKGDIAEGYSVSREKKESFPLTVTSAQKNPTAFYLCASSDQGTGIGQPQHFGDGTRLSIL.

V usage is TRBV13 and J usage is TRBJ1-2, with a tentative D call TRBD1 (5 bases). Trimming removed 2 bases from V and 4 bases from J, with 5 bases in between. The CDR3 covers 12 residues. The germline CDR1 and CDR2 sequences are PRHDT and FYEKMQ (reference sequence). CDR3 in DNA: TGTGCCAGCAGCTTACAGGGCTATGGCTACACCTTC. Translation gives CASSLQGYGYTF.

V usage is TRBV3-1 (or the pseudogene TRBV3-2) and J usage is TRBJ2-7; TRBD1 agrees at 11 bases. From germline, CDR1 is LGHDT and CDR2 YNNKEL (reference sequence). CDR3 length: 16 residues. After removal of 3 bases from V and 6 bases from J, the junction contained 10 bases not matched to a gene. The CDR3 DNA reads as TGTGCCAGCAGCCACCTCGCGGGGACAGGGGGGGGCGAGCAGTACTTC. Translating gives CASSHLAGTGGGEQYF.

V and J are TRBV5-1 and TRBJ2-2; D is unresolved. CDR3 length: 15 residues. With 4 bases removed from V and 1 base from J, the gap between germline ends came to 11 bases. Per germline, CDR1 SGHRS and CDR2 YFSETQ. The CDR3 loop is CASSIRLENTGELFF. CDR3 nucleotides: TGCGCCAGCAGCATCAGACTGGAGAACACCGGGGAGCTGTTTTTT.

This sequence joins TRBV19 and TRBJ1-1, with D possibly matching TRBD1 (5 bases). The CDR3 length is 15 residues. In germline, CDR1 is LNHDA, CDR2 SQIVND (reference sequence). V was clipped by 1 base and J by 4 bases, with 13 bases between them. The CDR3 DNA reads as TGTGCCAGTAGTATAGTCGGGGGTAGGGGCACTGAAGCTTTCTTT. Amino acids: CASSIVGGRGTEAFF.

This chain connects TRBV7-8 to TRBJ2-7; D is possibly TRBD2 (6 bases). With 5 bases removed from V and 0 bases from J, the gap between germline ends came to 17 bases. The CDR3 contains 16 residues. Germline CDR1 is SGHVS and CDR2 is FQNEAQ. The CDR3 sequence is CASSPLVWRDSYEQYF. The CDR3 region has the DNA TGTGCCAGCAGCCCCCTCGTGTGGCGGGACTCCTACGAGCAGTACTTC.

This chain links TRBV19 with TRBJ1-6; 8 positions match TRBD1. CDR1 is LNHDA and CDR2 is SQIVND in the germline V gene (reference sequence). The CDR3 totals 15 residues. The V gene end was trimmed by 4 bases and the J gene end by 4 bases; junction bases not matched to a gene: 3. For the CDR3, the DNA is TGTGCCAGTAGTACACGGGACAGGTATAATTCACCCCTCCACTTT. This encodes CASSTRDRYNSPLHF.

The chain couples TRBV29-1 to TRBJ2-2, with a tentative D call TRBD2 (5 bases). The CDR3 contains 18 residues. The V gene's germline CDR1 is SQVTM and CDR2 ANQGSEA. V lost 4 bases, J lost 3 bases, and 24 bases lay in between. The CDR3: CSVGVGQRPSGYTGELFF. The CDR3 DNA is TGCAGCGTTGGAGTGGGTCAGCGGCCCAGCGGATACACCGGGGAGCTGTTTTTT.

V gene TRBV29-1 combines with J gene TRBJ1-1; D is uncertain. The ends were cut back, 0 bases at V and 4 bases at J, with 9 bases in the middle. Germline assignment: CDR1 SQVTM and CDR2 ANQGSEA. The CDR3 loop spans 13 amino acids. The CDR3 DNA is TGCAGCGTTGAAGAGATGGCAGGCACTGAAGCTTTCTTT. Residues: CSVEEMAGTEAFF.

This chain uses TRBV12-3 or TRBV12-4 with TRBJ2-2; D unclear. CDR3 size: 13 residues. The V end lost 10 bases, the J end lost 3 bases, and 12 bases lay between the germline ends. As DNA, the CDR3 is TGTGCCACGAAGCCCCCCTACACCGGGGAGCTGTTTTTT. Protein product: CATKPPYTGELFF.

The rearrangement joins TRBV29-1 to TRBJ1-4; TRBD1 might be the D (5 bases). V dropped 4 bases and J dropped 8 bases, with 17 bases sitting between them. The CDR3 is 14 residues long. Germline V lookup: CDR1 SQVTM, CDR2 ANQGSEA. CDR3 sequence: CSVVLPGLVEKLFF. The CDR3 bases are TGCAGCGTTGTGTTACCGGGACTGGTAGAAAAACTGTTTTTT.